This T cell receptor beta chain originates from a study of cytomegalovirus exposure and HLA in healthy donors. The PCR made use of 60 Vbeta and 13 Jbeta primers. Method: immunoSEQ multiplex PCR; TCRdb's copy keeps in-frame clones and lacks some. The data contain under 200,000 clones, about four fifths of them singletons. CDR3 length: 11 amino acids. Trimming removed 4 bases from V and 9 bases from J, with 10 bases in between. Germline V lookup: CDR1 SGHRS, CDR2 YFSETQ. Notes on this clone: Its antigen is unknown.

General study results and limits: Previously analyzed data showed that most TCR beta V segments were productive at a frequency of about 87% or about 30%.

The V call is TRBV5-1, the J call TRBJ2-5; no reliable D call. The source material was PBMCs. The TCR was taken from a girl aged 10 to 17 in good health and CMV-seropositive. This chain's CDR3 is CASSGTTSQYF. CDR3 nucleotides: TGCGCCAGCAGCGGTACTACTTCCCAGTACTTC.